Shown below are 6 T cell receptor beta chains from a single sample sequenced in a study of shared clonotypes between healthy human individuals. Naive CD8 cells were CD45RO-negative, positively selected for CCR7, excluding terminally differentiated effector memory CD45RA+ cells. Sequencing was performed with immunoSEQ multiplex PCR; in TCRdb, only in-frame clones are kept and a portion is missing. The sample includes around 2.1 million clones, under 95% of them seen just once. The sample was naive CD8+ T cells from PBMCs. Source of these receptors: a man younger than 35 in good health. Some clones in this sample may be carry-over from other donors' samples.

For this clone: Other nucleotide sequences in the sample specify the same CDR3. The chain couples TRBV9 to TRBJ1-2; D is possibly TRBD1 (5 bases). Germline CDR1 SGDLS, CDR2 YYNGEE. This CDR3 region has 13 residues. V lost 0 bases, J lost 4 bases, and 7 bases lay in between. In DNA, the CDR3 is TGTGCCAGCAGCGTAGCAGGGACCTATGGCTACACCTTC. Its translation: CASSVAGTYGYTF.

The sample holds one count of this clone. The chain recombines TRBV6-5 with TRBJ2-7; a weak D match, TRBD2 (6 bases). Germline V lookup: CDR1 MNHEY, CDR2 SVGAGI. This CDR3 is built from 14 residues. Trimming removed 0 bases from V and 7 bases from J, with 13 bases in between. CDR3 coding DNA: TGTGCCAGCAGTTACTCGGAGGGGTCGGGGGAGCAGTACTTC. Encoded protein: CASSYSEGSGEQYF.

The chain has TRBV7-8 and TRBJ2-3; 7 bases fit TRBD2. The V gene's germline CDR1 is SGHVS and CDR2 FQNEAQ. Trimming cost V 2 bases and J 6 bases; bases outside gene matches: 11. The CDR3 totals 16 residues. CDR3 protein: CASSLRFAGVGDTQYF. The CDR3 DNA follows: TGTGCCAGCAGCTTACGGTTTGCGGGAGTAGGTGATACGCAGTATTTT.

The rearrangement joins TRBV9 to TRBJ2-3; weak D call: TRBD1 (5 bases). Deletions cut 0 bases from V and 10 bases from J, with 15 bases between. The length of the CDR3 is 14 residues. The germline CDR1 and CDR2 sequences are SGDLS and YYNGEE. CDR3 residues: CASSVGSGGAPQYF. Here the CDR3 DNA reads TGTGCCAGCAGCGTAGGGTCGGGTGGGGCACCGCAGTATTTT.

CDR3 nucleotide sequence: TGTGCCAGCAGTTACTCAGCGGGGGCGACCTACGAGCAGTACTTC. It codes for CASSYSAGATYEQYF. The chain combines TRBV6-6 with TRBJ2-7, with 8 bases lining up with TRBD2. Germline loops: CDR1 MNHNY, CDR2 SVGAGI (reference sequence). With V trimmed by 0 bases and J by 2 bases, 3 bases remained unmatched. The CDR3 sequence is 15 residues long.

The J gene is TRBJ2-3, the V gene TRBV7-9; D uncertain. The CDR3 totals 13 residues. Germline lookup yields CDR1 SEHNR and CDR2 FQNEAQ (reference sequence). Trimming pared 1 base from V and 4 bases from J, leaving 6 bases between. CDR3 loop: CASSLGASDTQYF. DNA of the CDR3: TGTGCCAGCAGCTTAGGGGCCTCAGATACGCAGTATTTT.